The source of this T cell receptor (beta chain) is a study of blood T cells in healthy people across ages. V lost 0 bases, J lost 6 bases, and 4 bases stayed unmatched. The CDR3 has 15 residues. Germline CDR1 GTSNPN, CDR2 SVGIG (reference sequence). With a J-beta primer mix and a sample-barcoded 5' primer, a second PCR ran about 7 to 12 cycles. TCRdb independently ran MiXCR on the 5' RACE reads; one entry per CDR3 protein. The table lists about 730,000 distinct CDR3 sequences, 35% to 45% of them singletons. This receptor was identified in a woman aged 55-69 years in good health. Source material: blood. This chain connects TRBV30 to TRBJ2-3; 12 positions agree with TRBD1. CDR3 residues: CAWSVWDRGPDTQYF. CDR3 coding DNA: TGTGCCTGGAGTGTTTGGGACAGGGGGCCCGATACGCAGTATTTT.